The 2 T cell receptor beta chains presented below share a single source sample, sequenced in a study of HIV-infected patients and healthy controls. About 450 ng RNA was reverse transcribed with alpha and beta constant-region primers. Alpha and beta chain libraries were made separately by chain-specific third strand synthesis with multiplexing indices. TCRdb re-analysed the 5' RACE reads in MiXCR, keeping a single row per CDR3 protein. The repertoire holds roughly 15,000 distinct CDR3 sequences, roughly 9.6% seen once, with around 7% in the top ten. All unsorted peripheral T cells were captured because whole blood was used without fractionation. Material for sequencing was blood. The receptors here all came from an adult in good health.

Relative to its sample, this clonotype is medium-sized. CDR3 residues: CASSQEGGRLGNTIYF. The DNA for the CDR3 is TGTGCCAGCAGCCAAGAAGGGGGGCGTCTTGGAAACACCATATATTTT. The chain uses TRBV3-1 and TRBJ1-3; tentatively, D is TRBD1 (6 bases). This CDR3 is built from 16 residues. Germline CDR1 and CDR2: LGHDT and YNNKEL (reference sequence). Trimming cost V 0 bases and J 3 bases, with 12 bases left between them.

This clonotype was found many times. The chain joins TRBV7-6 to TRBJ2-3, with D uncertain. Germline CDR1 is SGHVS and CDR2 is FNYEAQ. V was shortened by 8 bases and J by 0 bases, with 12 bases between the two germline ends. This CDR3 is 14 amino acids long. The CDR3 DNA reads TGTGCCAGCCGTCAGACCCCTAGCACAGATACGCAGTATTTT. It codes for CASRQTPSTDTQYF.